Shown below are 29 T cell receptor beta chains from a single sample sequenced in a study of blood T cells in healthy people across ages (dated by TCRdb to the mid-2010s). Library preparation employed 5' RACE. The data were produced on an Illumina HiSeq 2500. A second PCR of about 7 to 12 cycles was run with a J-beta primer mix and a sample-barcoded 5' primer. The public sequencing data were trimmed at Q25 with fastp and processed into clonotypes with MiXCR by TCRdb, which kept only in-frame beta chains. One record per CDR3 amino acid sequence lists the most common genes and DNA. A total of some 1.5 million distinct CDR3 sequences appear in this sample, 28% of them only once. Of the sample, roughly 8% falls within the top ten clones. Material: blood. The receptors stem from a young woman in good health.

For this clonotype: A much larger clonotype is one base distant, so this may be a read error. The genes are TRBV29-1 and TRBJ2-5; D is unclear. Trimming stripped 7 bases from V and 0 bases from J, with 9 bases between. The CDR3 covers 12 residues. The germline V gene encodes CDR1 SQVTM and CDR2 ANQGSEA. For the CDR3, the DNA is TGCAGCGCAGCAGAGTACCAAGAGACCCAGTACTTC. It translates to CSAAEYQETQYF.

This clonotype has at least ten counts. The chain employs TRBV24-1 and TRBJ2-1; 7 bases agree with TRBD1. The V gene's germline CDR1 is KGHDR and CDR2 SFDVKD. The junction had 8 bases not matched to a gene; V was cut back by 7 bases and J by 9 bases. The CDR3 extends over 13 amino acids. The CDR3 DNA sequence: TGTGCCACCAGGGCACAGGGGTCGGGTGAGCAGTTCTTC. It specifies CATRAQGSGEQFF.

This clonotype was recorded at least ten times. The V and J genes are TRBV7-9 and TRBJ1-2, with 7 bases identical to TRBD1. The junction had 6 bases not matched to a gene; V was cut back by 4 bases and J by 4 bases. The germline CDR1 and CDR2 sequences are SEHNR and FQNEAQ (reference sequence). The CDR3 runs 14 residues. The CDR3 loop is CASSYAGQSYGYTF. The CDR3 DNA is TGTGCCAGCAGCTACGCGGGACAGTCCTATGGCTACACCTTC.

This clonotype was observed a handful of times. The CDR3 DNA reads as TGTGCCATCAGTGAGAGCGAGAGACTAGCGGGTTTCCCCAAGAATGAGCAGTTCTTC. Encoded protein: CAISESERLAGFPKNEQFF. The V gene is TRBV10-3, the J gene TRBJ2-1; 10 positions match TRBD2. The V and J ends lost 2 bases and 7 bases, in that order; junction bases with no gene match: 17. Germline assignment: CDR1 ENHRY and CDR2 SYGVKD. This CDR3 comprises 19 residues.

The chain uses TRBV5-5 and TRBJ1-2; D remains unclear. Germline V gene lookup returns CDR1 SGHKS and CDR2 YYEKEE (reference sequence). The CDR3 covers 14 residues. The V end lost 4 bases, the J end lost 0 bases, and 10 bases lay between the germline ends. The CDR3 nucleotides are TGTGCCAGCAGCGGAACTGTCGCTAACTATGGCTACACCTTC. Translating it yields CASSGTVANYGYTF.

This clonotype was recorded at least ten times. The CDR3 bases are TGTGCCACCAGTTACCAGGGCAGGCACTACAATGAGCAGTTCTTC. Protein product: CATSYQGRHYNEQFF. J is TRBJ2-1 and V is TRBV24-1, with D possibly matching TRBD1 (5 bases). Germline lookup yields CDR1 KGHDR and CDR2 SFDVKD. The CDR3 is 15 residues long. V gave up 6 bases and J gave up 3 bases, with 14 bases separating them.

This clonotype was picked up one time. J is TRBJ2-1 and V is TRBV20-1; 11 nucleotides match TRBD2. The CDR3 spans 14 residues. Germline CDR1 and CDR2: DFQATT and SNEGSKA (reference sequence). V lost 6 bases and J lost 13; bases outside the gene matches: 14. CDR3 nucleotides: TGCAGTGCCTCTACTAGCGGGGGAAGAGAGACCCAGTTCTTC. It codes for CSASTSGGRETQFF.

Of note for this clonotype: Possible read error: a much larger clone is one base away. This chain links TRBV20-1 with TRBJ2-4; D possibly corresponds to TRBD2 (6 bases). The J call may not be correct, given that the DNA end is closer to TRBJ2-7. Germline V gene lookup returns CDR1 DFQATT and CDR2 SNEGSKA (reference sequence). This CDR3 comprises 15 residues. DNA of the CDR3: TGCAGTGCTAGAGACATCGGGGGAAAAGGTAGCGAGCAGTACTTC. It codes for CSARDIGGKGSEQYF.

The chain combines TRBV5-1 with TRBJ1-2; TRBD1 might be the D (6 bases). Germline CDR1 and CDR2: SGHRS and YFSETQ. Trimming removed 0 bases from V and 7 bases from J, with 19 bases in between. This CDR3 is built from 16 residues. The CDR3 sequence: CASSLAPGTLGGGYTF. As DNA, the CDR3 is TGCGCCAGCAGCTTGGCCCCCGGGACACTCGGTGGTGGCTACACCTTC.

This clonotype turned up a few times. The V call is TRBV18, the J call TRBJ2-1; 11 nucleotides align to TRBD2. Trimming at V came to 0 bases and at J to 4 bases, leaving 8 bases not matched to a gene. The CDR3 has 18 amino acids. Germline CDR1 KGHSH, CDR2 LQKENI. Written as DNA, the CDR3 is TGTGCCAGCTCACCACCAAGCCTAGCGGGAGGTAAATACAATGAGCAGTTCTTC. Translated, it gives CASSPPSLAGGKYNEQFF.

Concerning this clonotype: A much larger clonotype is one base distant, so this may be a read error. The chain links TRBV12-3 or TRBV12-4 to TRBJ1-5, with TRBD1 matching over 7 bases. V was pared by 8 bases and J by 0 bases, with 19 bases of the junction left unmatched. This CDR3 spans 19 amino acids. The CDR3 DNA reads as TGTGCCAGCGGTAGAACCGGGACAGCTCCCAGTTTTAGCAATCAGCCCCAGCATTTT. Translating gives CASGRTGTAPSFSNQPQHF.

The V and J genes are TRBV10-1 and TRBJ2-7; the D is unclear. This CDR3 spans 15 amino acids. In germline, CDR1 is WNHNN, CDR2 SYGVQD (reference sequence). V was pared by 4 bases and J by 5 bases, with 18 bases between. CDR3 sequence reads: CASSGQPIPLDEQYF. The CDR3 region has the DNA TGCGCCAGCAGTGGTCAGCCCATCCCCCTTGACGAGCAGTACTTC.

This clonotype has only a few counts. The rearrangement uses TRBV11-3 and TRBJ2-1; TRBD2 agrees at 8 bases. The CDR3 has 12 residues. V trimming: 5 bases; J trimming: 9 bases; junction bases outside the gene matches: 3. Germline loops: CDR1 SGHNT, CDR2 YENEEA. CDR3 in DNA: TGTGCCAGCAGCAAGGGGACTAGTGAGCAGTTCTTC. It yields the protein CASSKGTSEQFF.

This clonotype was seen a handful of times. This rearrangement joins TRBV5-1 to TRBJ1-6; D may be TRBD1 (6 bases). Germline lookup yields CDR1 SGHRS and CDR2 YFSETQ. V lost 1 base to trimming and J lost 8 bases, with 7 bases between them. CDR3 length equals 13 residues. The CDR3 coding sequence is TGCGCCAGCAGCTTGAAGGGGGATTCACCCCTCCACTTT. Residues: CASSLKGDSPLHF.

This clonotype showed up many times. The chain has TRBV28 and TRBJ2-6, with 13 nucleotides matching TRBD2. With 5 bases clipped from V and 1 base from J, the junction kept 8 bases outside the gene matches. The CDR3 loop spans 19 amino acids. Germline CDR1 and CDR2: MDHEN and SYDVKM. The CDR3 sequence: CASSPWTSGGRSGANVLTF. In DNA, the CDR3 is TGTGCCAGCAGTCCCTGGACTAGCGGGGGCCGATCTGGGGCCAACGTCCTGACTTTC.

The J gene is TRBJ1-3, the V gene TRBV12-3 or TRBV12-4; D ambiguous. The CDR3 is 12 residues long. Trimming cost V 6 bases and J 3 bases, with 6 bases left between them. The CDR3 DNA reads TGTGCCAGCAGCGCATTTGGAAACACCATATATTTT. It is translated as CASSAFGNTIYF.

The chain is built from TRBV5-1 and TRBJ2-5; D may match TRBD1 or TRBD2 (5 bases each). Germline CDR1 and CDR2: SGHRS and YFSETQ. The CDR3 spans 14 residues. V lost 2 bases to trimming and J lost 5 bases, with 13 bases between them. The CDR3 reads CASSFRDPWETQYF. The CDR3, as DNA: TGCGCCAGCAGCTTCCGGGACCCCTGGGAGACCCAGTACTTC.

This clonotype was seen a few times. The gene calls are TRBV27 and TRBJ2-1, with TRBD1 matching over 8 bases. V lost 2 bases and J lost 8; bases outside the gene matches: 8. CDR1 is MNHEY and CDR2 is SMNVEV in the germline V gene (reference sequence). CDR3 length: 15 residues. CDR3 DNA: TGTGCCAGCAGTTTAGGGCAGGGGGCTGGCTATGAGCAGTTCTTC. Protein product: CASSLGQGAGYEQFF.

As concerns this clonotype: A junction boundary mismatches the germline segment, possibly from a read error. This chain joins TRBV5-1 and TRBJ2-7; TRBD2 matches 9 bases. Germline V gene lookup returns CDR1 SGHRS and CDR2 YFSETQ. CDR3 length: 16 residues. CDR3 sequence reads: CAGSRGGSGRPYEQYF. The CDR3 DNA is TGCGCCGGCAGCCGGGGGGGCAGCGGGAGGCCTTACGAGCAGTACTTC.

The chain combines TRBV6-6 with TRBJ2-3; D gene uncertain. CDR3 length equals 16 residues. Trimming shortened V by 5 bases and J by 2 bases, and 17 bases separated the two germline ends. Per germline, CDR1 MNHNY and CDR2 SVGAGI (reference sequence). The CDR3 DNA is TGTGCCAGCAGTGCGACGGCCCGACCTTACACAGATACGCAGTATTTT. It is translated as CASSATARPYTDTQYF.

This chain uses TRBV10-3 with TRBJ2-1; 10 nucleotides line up with TRBD2. The CDR3 is 18 amino acids. Germline assignment: CDR1 ENHRY and CDR2 SYGVKD. With 4 bases clipped from V and 1 base from J, the junction kept 10 bases outside the gene matches. This chain's CDR3 is CAISVRPLAGDSYNEQFF. The CDR3, as DNA: TGTGCCATCAGTGTGAGACCTCTAGCGGGGGATTCCTACAATGAGCAGTTCTTC.

The chain couples TRBV2 to TRBJ2-7, with 8 bases aligning to TRBD2. This CDR3 region has 12 residues. The junction had 4 bases not matched to a gene; V was cut back by 9 bases and J by 3 bases. Germline CDR1 and CDR2: SNHLY and FYNNEI. The CDR3 protein is CARSSGIYEQYF. The CDR3 DNA reads as TGTGCCAGGAGTAGCGGGATCTACGAGCAGTACTTC.

The chain joins TRBV5-1 to TRBJ2-2, with D perhaps TRBD1 or TRBD2 (6 bases each). Trimming shortened V by 5 bases and J by 2 bases, and 13 bases separated the two germline ends. The CDR3 runs to 15 residues. Germline lookup yields CDR1 SGHRS and CDR2 YFSETQ. CDR3: CASRNGGGNTGELFF. The CDR3 coding sequence is TGCGCCAGCAGGAATGGAGGGGGTAACACCGGGGAGCTGTTTTTT.

The J gene is TRBJ1-2, the V gene TRBV29-1; D not resolved. Trimming cost V 3 bases and J 5 bases, with 7 bases left between them. Per the germline V gene, CDR1 is SQVTM and CDR2 is ANQGSEA. This CDR3 spans 11 amino acids. As DNA, the CDR3 is TGCAGCGTTGACGCGGGATATGGCTACACCTTC. It is translated as CSVDAGYGYTF.

This clonotype turned up a few times. The V call is TRBV30, the J call TRBJ1-1; 8 bases line up with TRBD1. V gave up 4 bases and J gave up 0 bases; unmatched junction bases: 10. Germline values: CDR1 GTSNPN, CDR2 SVGIG (reference sequence). The CDR3 is made up of 16 amino acids. The CDR3 coding sequence is TGTGCCTGGATGAGGGAAACAGGGGGGGTGAACACTGAAGCTTTCTTT. Translation gives CAWMRETGGVNTEAFF.

A note on this clonotype: A read error is likely, as this CDR3 ends without the conserved phenylalanine or tryptophan. The rearrangement joins TRBV6-2 or TRBV6-3 to TRBJ2-1, with D uncertain. CDR3 size: 15 residues. CDR1 is MNHEY, CDR2 SVGEGT, per germline. Trimming left V 3 bases short and J 0 bases short, with 9 bases between. The CDR3 protein is CASSYLGSSYNEQFI. For the CDR3, the DNA is TGTGCCAGCAGTTATCTCGGCAGCTCCTACAATGAGCAGTTCATC.

This clonotype was observed a handful of times. V and J are TRBV7-9 and TRBJ2-3; D call uncertain. Trimming pared 6 bases from V and 1 base from J, leaving 8 bases between. The CDR3 is 13 residues long. Germline lookup yields CDR1 SEHNR and CDR2 FQNEAQ (reference sequence). The CDR3: CASRGLGTDTQYF. The DNA of the CDR3 is TGTGCCAGCAGGGGCCTTGGCACAGATACGCAGTATTTT.

This clonotype was seen repeatedly, ten times or more. The chain recombines TRBV12-3 or TRBV12-4 with TRBJ2-7; the D is unclear. This CDR3 is built from 13 residues. The germline V and J ends were trimmed by 3 bases and 1 base, with 7 bases remaining between them. The CDR3 DNA sequence: TGTGCCAGCAGTTTTACGTTATCCTACGAGCAGTACTTC. Translating it yields CASSFTLSYEQYF.

This rearrangement joins TRBV19 to TRBJ1-2, with 7 nucleotides matching TRBD1. This CDR3 spans 14 amino acids. Germline values: CDR1 LNHDA, CDR2 SQIVND (reference sequence). The junction had 12 bases not matched to a gene; V was cut back by 10 bases and J by 4 bases. This chain's CDR3 is CATSGGGRVYGYTF. CDR3 bases: TGTGCCACCTCAGGAGGGGGCCGGGTCTATGGCTACACCTTC.